This is a list of T cell receptor beta chains from one sample in a study of blood T cell repertoires in COVID-19. Repertoires were generated with immunoSEQ multiplex PCR, while TCRdb's copy carries only in-frame clones and drops some. The sample lists 200,000 or so clones; approximately 91% were seen once. What was sequenced was peripheral blood. Receptor source: a man between 65 and 85 years old with active or convalescent COVID-19. Both conserved end residues are part of each CDR3. The D gene is left open where the match is weak. Clone size appears in some rows only: once, few, many, or a class for an expanded clone.

-	TRBJ2-5	15	TRBV4-3	-	CASSQFRRGMETQYF	TGCGCCAGCAGCCAATTTCGTAGGGGGATGGAGACCCAGTACTTC
TRBD1	TRBJ1-6	14	TRBV5-1	-	CASSTGQLNSPLHF	TGCGCCAGCAGCACGGGACAGCTAAATTCACCCCTCCACTTT
-	TRBJ2-4	12	TRBV12-5	few	CASERGAVIQYF	TGTGCTAGTGAAAGGGGTGCAGTCATTCAGTACTTC
TRBD2	TRBJ2-3	16	TRBV4-2	few	CASSQSGAGDTDTQYF	TGTGCCAGCAGCCAGTCAGGAGCGGGGGACACAGATACGCAGTATTTT
TRBD1	TRBJ1-6	16	TRBV28	-	CASRESGTGGSSSLHF	TGTGCCAGCAGGGAATCTGGGACAGGGGGTTCTTCTTCCCTCCACTTT
TRBD2	TRBJ2-1	17	TRBV15	few	CATSRDRAGGFYNEQFF	TGTGCCACCAGCAGAGATCGGGCGGGGGGCTTCTACAATGAGCAGTTCTTC
TRBD2	TRBJ2-3	15	TRBV3-1/TRBV3-2	-	CASSPQLAGGGTQYF	TGTGCCAGCAGCCCCCAGCTAGCGGGGGGCGGTACGCAGTATTTT
-	TRBJ1-2	16	TRBV28	-	CASSVAGTGDNYGYTF	TGTGCCAGCAGTGTCGCCGGGACGGGGGATAACTATGGCTACACCTTC
TRBD1	TRBJ2-3	15	TRBV6-2/TRBV6-3	few	CASSPDRGPPDTQYF	TGTGCCAGCAGTCCCGACAGGGGTCCCCCAGATACGCAGTATTTT
-	TRBJ1-4	17	TRBV9	-	CASSERGRGQENEKLFF	TGTGCCAGCAGCGAAAGAGGTCGGGGACAAGAAAATGAAAAACTGTTTTTT
TRBD2	TRBJ2-7	15	TRBV6-5	once	CASSYSSSGGYEQYF	TGTGCCAGCAGTTACTCGTCTAGCGGGGGCTACGAGCAGTACTTC
-	TRBJ1-6	15	TRBV9	-	CASSTQDSSKEPLHF	TGTGCCAGCAGCACACAAGACAGTTCTAAGGAGCCCCTCCACTTT
-	TRBJ2-2	13	TRBV11-3	-	CASSRGPTGELFF	TGTGCCAGCAGCCGAGGGCCCACCGGGGAGCTGTTTTTT
TRBD1	TRBJ1-1	14	TRBV11-3	-	CASSRTGGDTEAFF	TGTGCCAGCAGCCGGACAGGGGGCGACACTGAAGCTTTCTTT
-	TRBJ1-4	14	TRBV28	-	CASSPPDRDEKLFF	TGTGCCAGCAGCCCCCCGGACAGAGATGAAAAACTGTTTTTT
TRBD2	TRBJ2-1	12	TRBV5-4	-	CASSLLAGVVFF	TGTGCCAGCAGCTTATTAGCGGGAGTGGTGTTCTTC
-	TRBJ2-1	13	TRBV7-8	-	CASSFYLYNEQFF	TGTGCCAGCAGCTTCTACTTATACAATGAGCAGTTCTTC
TRBD2	TRBJ2-2	14	TRBV5-1	-	CASSIGLAGLKLFF	TGCGCCAGCAGCATCGGACTAGCGGGGTTAAAGCTGTTTTTT
-	TRBJ1-2	14	TRBV4-1	once	CASSKGGGRYGYTF	TGCGCCAGCAGCAAAGGAGGCGGCCGCTATGGCTACACCTTC
-	TRBJ2-1	18	TRBV2	-	CASSDFGSGRYSYNEQFF	TGTGCCAGCAGTGACTTTGGTAGCGGAAGATATTCCTACAATGAGCAGTTCTTC
TRBD1	TRBJ1-1	11	TRBV20-1	-	CSARGQGLAFF	TGCAGTGCTAGAGGACAGGGTTTGGCTTTCTTT
TRBD2	TRBJ2-1	16	TRBV4-3	-	CASSQSFSGGANEQFF	TGCGCCAGCAGCCAGTCCTTTAGCGGGGGGGCTAATGAGCAGTTCTTC
TRBD1	TRBJ1-1	15	TRBV19	-	CASSRVTGFGTEAFF	TGTGCCAGTAGTAGGGTGACAGGGTTTGGGACTGAAGCTTTCTTT
-	TRBJ1-6	14	TRBV2	-	CASRGLQGLSPLHF	TGTGCCAGCAGGGGGCTACAGGGTTTGTCACCCCTCCACTTT
TRBD2	TRBJ2-2	16	TRBV7-2	-	CASSPGLAGVTGELFF	TGTGCCAGCAGCCCCGGACTAGCGGGAGTTACCGGGGAGCTGTTTTTT
-	TRBJ2-4	15	TRBV6-5	-	CASRLDRLAKNIQYF	TGTGCCAGCAGACTCGACAGGCTAGCCAAAAACATTCAGTACTTC
TRBD2	TRBJ2-5	16	TRBV30	-	CAWSLGTSGGQETQYF	TGTGCCTGGAGTTTAGGGACTAGCGGGGGGCAAGAGACCCAGTACTTC